The 27 T cell receptor beta chains listed next were all sequenced from one sample in a study of blood T cell repertoires in COVID-19. Some clones are missing from TCRdb's copy, which holds only in-frame ones; the method was immunoSEQ multiplex PCR. The data hold 68,000 or so clones, with around 80% observed a single time. Sequences were obtained from peripheral blood. These receptor sequences come from a human donor in a cohort sampled during active COVID-19.

This chain's CDR3 is CATARGLAGGETQYF. The CDR3 DNA reads as TGTGCCACCGCCCGGGGACTAGCGGGAGGAGAGACCCAGTACTTC. V gene TRBV24-1 combines with J gene TRBJ2-5, with 15 bases identical to TRBD2. V shed 9 bases and J 4 bases; nucleotides not matched to a gene: 5. Germline CDR1 is KGHDR and CDR2 is SFDVKD. The CDR3 spans 15 residues.

The chain combines TRBV19 with TRBJ2-7, with 7 nucleotides matching TRBD2. With V trimmed by 0 bases and J by 0 bases, 11 bases remained unmatched. The CDR3 is 18 amino acids. The germline gives CDR1 LNHDA, CDR2 SQIVND (reference sequence). The CDR3 spells CASSIEATSRRSSYEQYF. In DNA, the CDR3 is TGTGCCAGTAGTATAGAGGCGACTAGCAGGCGTAGCTCCTACGAGCAGTACTTC.

The chain uses TRBV27 and TRBJ1-5, with 7 bases that match TRBD1. The CDR3 is 15 residues long. Trimming removed 2 bases from V and 6 bases from J; junction bases left unmatched: 7. Germline V gene data show CDR1 as MNHEY and CDR2 as SMNVEV (reference sequence). Here the CDR3 reads CASSLVQGSGQPQHF. The CDR3 region has the DNA TGTGCCAGCAGTTTAGTACAGGGGTCGGGTCAGCCCCAGCATTTT.

This chain links TRBV2 with TRBJ1-5; D is unclear. The CDR3 spans 13 residues. Germline CDR1 reads SNHLY; CDR2 reads FYNNEI. V lost 3 bases and J 6 bases, leaving 9 bases between the germline ends. CDR3 amino acids: CASSDWWSQPQHF. The CDR3 DNA follows: TGTGCCAGCAGTGATTGGTGGAGTCAGCCCCAGCATTTT.

The chain links TRBV28 to TRBJ2-1; maybe TRBD1 (5 bases). V dropped 3 bases and J dropped 6 bases, with 15 bases sitting between them. This CDR3 has 15 amino acids. The germline V gene has CDR1 MDHEN and CDR2 SYDVKM. CDR3 amino acids: CASSFEQEFGNEQFF. CDR3 nucleotide sequence: TGTGCCAGCAGTTTTGAACAGGAATTTGGCAATGAGCAGTTCTTC.

The chain carries TRBV4-1 and TRBJ2-5, with TRBD2 matching 7 bases. V lost 4 bases to trimming and J lost 4 bases; unmatched junction nucleotides: 6. The CDR3 has 14 residues. Germline V gene data show CDR1 as MGHRA and CDR2 as YSYEKL. Here the CDR3 reads CASSRTGGLETQYF. DNA of the CDR3: TGCGCCAGCAGCCGAACGGGAGGTTTAGAGACCCAGTACTTC.

This rearrangement joins TRBV30 to TRBJ2-1, with TRBD2 identical over 7 bases. Germline-derived CDR1 and CDR2 are GTSNPN and SVGIG (reference sequence). V was clipped by 4 bases and J by 0 bases; unmatched bases: 6. The CDR3 sequence is 15 residues long. CDR3 sequence: CAWTSGTGSYNEQFF. The DNA of the CDR3 is TGTGCCTGGACTAGCGGAACAGGCTCCTACAATGAGCAGTTCTTC.

The V and J genes are TRBV24-1 and TRBJ1-1; D may be TRBD1 (5 bases). The CDR3 runs 12 residues. Germline values: CDR1 KGHDR, CDR2 SFDVKD. V shed 4 bases and J shed 8 bases, with 10 bases lying between them. This chain's CDR3 is CATSEWGGEAFF. CDR3 DNA: TGTGCCACCAGTGAGTGGGGGGGGGAAGCTTTCTTT.

V is TRBV18 and J is TRBJ2-3; 8 positions agree with TRBD2. This CDR3 has 17 residues. V shed 0 bases, J shed 0 bases, and the junction held 5 bases outside the gene matches. Per the germline V gene, CDR1 is KGHSH and CDR2 is LQKENI. The CDR3 loop reads CASSPPQRGSSTDTQYF. The CDR3 region has the DNA TGTGCCAGCTCACCACCCCAGCGGGGGTCTAGCACAGATACGCAGTATTTT.

The chain couples TRBV7-2 to TRBJ2-2, with D possibly TRBD1 on 6 matching bases. V was clipped by 3 bases and J by 4 bases, with 12 bases between them. CDR1 and CDR2 (germline): SGHTA, FQGNSA. The CDR3 loop spans 15 amino acids. Here the CDR3 DNA reads TGTGCCAGCAGCTTGGACGGGACACGCACCGGGGAGCTGTTTTTT. It encodes CASSLDGTRTGELFF. Filled out from reference TRBV7-2 and TRBJ2-2, the complete variable domain reads GAGVSQSPSNKVTEKGKDVELRCDPISGHTALYWYRQSLGQGLEFLIYFQGNSAPDKSGLPSDRFSAERTGGSVSTLTIQRTQQEDSAVYLCASSLDGTRTGELFFGEGSRLTVL.

The gene calls are TRBV7-8 and TRBJ1-6; D is ambiguous. Germline CDR1 SGHVS, CDR2 FQNEAQ. V was shortened by 4 bases and J by 7 bases, with 14 bases between the two germline ends. The CDR3 has 15 residues. The DNA of the CDR3 is TGTGCCAGCAGCTCAGGTGGATTTGGCAATTCACCCCTCCACTTT. This gives the protein CASSSGGFGNSPLHF.

The rearrangement uses TRBV21-1 and TRBJ2-6; the tabulated D call, TRBD1, remains unverified against the DNA. TRBV21-1 is designated a pseudogene. This CDR3 region has 14 residues. The CDR3 DNA reads as TGTGCCCCCCAGGGGGCCACTGGGGCCAACGTCCTGACTTTC. It encodes CAPQGATGANVLTF.

The chain employs TRBV7-2 and TRBJ2-7; a weak D match, TRBD1 (6 bases). The CDR3 spans 15 residues. The germline V gene has CDR1 SGHTA and CDR2 FQGNSA. V shed 5 bases and J shed 3 bases, with 17 bases lying between them. CDR3 in amino acids: CASSPGQGIIYEQYF. CDR3 in DNA: TGTGCCAGCAGCCCGGGACAAGGCATCATCTACGAGCAGTACTTC.

In its sample, this clone was seen once. The J gene is TRBJ2-3, the V gene TRBV7-3; 9 nucleotides match TRBD1. The germline V gene encodes CDR1 SGHTA and CDR2 FQGTGA. The length of the CDR3 is 17 residues. The V and J ends lost 5 bases and 0 bases, in that order; junction bases with no gene match: 9. CDR3 sequence: CASSARRDRASTDTQYF. CDR3 nucleotide sequence: TGTGCCAGCAGCGCACGCCGGGACAGGGCTAGCACAGATACGCAGTATTTT.

The chain combines TRBV30 with TRBJ1-6, with 7 bases that match TRBD1. Per the germline V gene, CDR1 is GTSNPN and CDR2 is SVGIG (reference sequence). CDR3 length: 14 residues. V was clipped by 1 base and J by 8 bases; unmatched bases: 5. CDR3 amino acids: CAWSEGGSHSPLHF. CDR3 nucleotide sequence: TGTGCCTGGAGTGAAGGGGGCAGTCATTCACCCCTCCACTTT. The full variable domain, in which reference TRBV30 and TRBJ1-6 provide the parts outside the CDR3, is SQTIHQWPATLVQPVGSPLSLECTVEGTSNPNLYWYRQAAGRGLQLLFYSVGIGQISSEVPQNLSASRPQDRQFILSSKKLLLSDSGFYLCAWSEGGSHSPLHFGNGTRLTVT.

The gene calls are TRBV5-1 and TRBJ1-6; 8 bases agree with TRBD1. V dropped 4 bases and J dropped 5; count of bases not matched to a gene: 11. The CDR3 totals 17 residues. The germline V gene encodes CDR1 SGHRS and CDR2 YFSETQ. CDR3 nucleotides: TGCGCCAGCAGCGGGATTCAGGGGACAGGAGATAATTCACCCCTCCACTTT. Its translation is CASSGIQGTGDNSPLHF. The variable domain in full, with the rest retrieved from reference TRBV5-1 and TRBJ1-6, is KAGVTQTPRYLIKTRGQQVTLSCSPISGHRSVSWYQQTPGQGLQFLFEYFSETQRNKGNFPGRFSGRQFSNSRSEMNVSTLELGDSALYLCASSGIQGTGDNSPLHFGNGTRLTVT.

This clone was detected once. V and J are TRBV15 and TRBJ2-7, with 8 bases identical to TRBD1. Per the germline V gene, CDR1 is LNHNV and CDR2 is YYDKDF (reference sequence). The CDR3 sequence is 16 residues long. The trim removed 4 bases at V and 7 bases at J, leaving 15 bases unmatched. The CDR3 sequence is CATSNNLGTGRREQYF. CDR3 coding DNA: TGTGCCACCAGCAACAACCTCGGGACAGGCCGTAGGGAGCAGTACTTC. The variable domain in full, with the rest retrieved from reference TRBV15 and TRBJ2-7, is DAMVIQNPRYQVTQFGKPVTLSCSQTLNHNVMYWYQQKSSQAPKLLFHYYDKDFNNEADTPDNFQSRRPNTSFCFLDIRSPGLGDTAMYLCATSNNLGTGRREQYFGPGTRLTVT.

The CDR3 sequence: CASSRRSSYNSPLHF. The CDR3 DNA reads as TGTGCCAGCAGCCGCCGGAGCTCCTATAATTCACCCCTCCACTTT. The V call is TRBV5-6, the J call TRBJ1-6, with D hard to call. This CDR3 contains 15 residues. The germline CDR1 and CDR2 sequences are SGHDT and YYEEEE. V dropped 4 bases and J dropped 0 bases, with 8 bases sitting between them.

This clone turned up a few times. Other DNA sequences in this specimen translate into the identical CDR3. The rearrangement joins TRBV6-2 or TRBV6-3 to TRBJ2-7; 7 nucleotides agree with TRBD1. The trim removed 4 bases at V and 0 bases at J, leaving 6 bases unmatched. The germline V gene has CDR1 MNHEY and CDR2 SVGEGT. The CDR3 loop spans 15 amino acids. DNA for the CDR3: TGTGCCAGCAGTTCGGCAGGGGGTGGCTCCTACGAGCAGTACTTC. Translation: CASSSAGGGSYEQYF.

The table lists this clone with a few counts. The chain is built from TRBV27 and TRBJ1-6, with TRBD1 as a possible D gene (5 bases). V was clipped by 11 bases and J by 10 bases, with 24 bases between them. This CDR3 is built from 15 residues. Germline lookup yields CDR1 MNHEY and CDR2 SMNVEV (reference sequence). This chain's CDR3 is CAPGGLSQERSPLHF. The CDR3 coding sequence is TGTGCCCCCGGGGGTCTATCTCAAGAGAGGTCACCCCTCCACTTT.

J is TRBJ2-7 and V is TRBV28; TRBD2 matches 8 bases. The length of the CDR3 is 15 residues. Germline-derived CDR1 and CDR2 are MDHEN and SYDVKM. Trimming at V came to 1 base and at J to 2 bases, leaving 4 bases not matched to a gene. CDR3 sequence reads: CASSLSGSGTYEQYF. In DNA form, the CDR3 reads TGTGCCAGCAGTTTATCTGGTAGCGGGACCTACGAGCAGTACTTC.

V and J are TRBV19 and TRBJ2-7; D perhaps matches TRBD2 (5 bases). This CDR3 region has 14 residues. With 5 bases removed from V and 4 bases from J, the gap between germline ends came to 15 bases. Germline V gene sequence: CDR1 LNHDA, CDR2 SQIVND (reference sequence). This chain's CDR3 is CASSPRDPPYEQYF. CDR3 in DNA: TGTGCCAGTAGTCCCCGGGATCCTCCTTACGAGCAGTACTTC.

The V and J genes are TRBV6-6 and TRBJ2-2; the D gene is possibly TRBD1 (6 bases). In germline, CDR1 is MNHNY, CDR2 SVGAGI (reference sequence). V lost 4 bases to trimming and J lost 6 bases, with 12 bases between them. The CDR3 is 14 residues long. CDR3 sequence (DNA): TGTGCCAGCAGTTTCAAAGGGGGATCCGGGGAGCTGTTTTTT. It specifies CASSFKGGSGELFF.

The rearrangement links TRBV10-2 to TRBJ2-1, with 9 positions matching TRBD2. The CDR3 extends over 17 amino acids. Germline-derived CDR1 and CDR2 are WSHSY and SAAADI. The trim removed 5 bases at V and 8 bases at J, leaving 16 bases unmatched. CDR3 in DNA: TGCGCCAGCAGTAAGTTAGCGGGAGTGATTATTTTCGATGAGCAGTTCTTC. Its translation is CASSKLAGVIIFDEQFF.

The CDR3 loop is CASRQGARTGELFF. In nucleotides, the CDR3 is TGTGCCAGCAGGCAGGGGGCGCGAACCGGGGAGCTGTTTTTT. The genes are TRBV3-1 (or the pseudogene TRBV3-2) and TRBJ2-2; 8 bases are shared with TRBD1. The CDR3 sequence is 14 residues long. V gave up 6 bases and J gave up 5 bases; unmatched junction bases: 5. Germline values: CDR1 LGHDT, CDR2 YNNKEL (reference sequence).

V is TRBV30 and J is TRBJ2-1; 7 nucleotides line up with TRBD2. V lost 1 base to trimming and J lost 12 bases; unmatched junction nucleotides: 12. Looked up from germline, CDR1 is GTSNPN and CDR2 is SVGIG (reference sequence). This CDR3 region has 14 residues. The CDR3 DNA is TGTGCCTGGAGTGGGGGCGGGGGTACAATGAGGCAGTTCTTC. Encoded protein: CAWSGGGGTMRQFF. The whole variable domain, remainder taken from reference TRBV30 and TRBJ2-1, is SQTIHQWPATLVQPVGSPLSLECTVEGTSNPNLYWYRQAAGRGLQLLFYSVGIGQISSEVPQNLSASRPQDRQFILSSKKLLLSDSGFYLCAWSGGGGTMRQFFGPGTRLTVL.

This clone came up once. The chain has TRBV7-8 and TRBJ2-7, with TRBD2 matching over 7 bases. The length of the CDR3 is 15 residues. CDR1 and CDR2 (germline): SGHVS, FQNEAQ. The trim removed 0 bases at V and 6 bases at J, leaving 8 bases unmatched. The CDR3 reads CASSLALAGDREQYF. The CDR3 DNA reads TGTGCCAGCAGCTTAGCGCTGGCGGGAGATCGCGAGCAGTACTTC.